These T cell receptor beta chains were read from a single sample in a study of early T cells in non-severe SARS-CoV-2 infection. MiXCR, applied by TCRdb to the 5' RACE reads, yields one record per CDR3 protein. This table has tens of thousands of distinct CDR3 sequences, 10% to 15% appearing once. The starting material was whole blood, obtained at baseline. The receptors stem from an adult who was a healthcare worker with PCR-confirmed SARS-CoV-2 infection or an uninfected control (not recorded which). The conserved cysteine and the conserved F or W are not part of the CDR3 here.

V gene: TRBV5-1; CDR3 protein: ASSLSVTGLGDNSPLH
V gene: TRBV7-9; CDR3 protein: ASSPGPEAF
V gene: TRBV20-1; CDR3 protein: SATTGVVNTEAF
V gene: TRBV27; CDR3 protein: ASSVMSLVPYDNEQF
V gene: TRBV27; CDR3 protein: ASSVGQDANYGYT
V gene: TRBV6-5; CDR3 protein: ASSYSGSEAF
V gene: TRBV12-3/TRBV12-4; CDR3 protein: ASSLGQGLYEQY
V gene: TRBV21-1; CDR3 protein: ASSPRDREDPSYNSPLH
V gene: TRBV6-6; CDR3 protein: ASSYSNAPTNEQF
V gene: TRBV11-2; CDR3 protein: ASSSERGPTDTQY
V gene: TRBV6-2/TRBV6-3; CDR3 protein: ASRPVFGLASNQPQH
V gene: TRBV2; CDR3 protein: ASTRRGRDYGYT
V gene: TRBV7-9; CDR3 protein: ASSGPGTSGRFSDTQY
V gene: TRBV20-1; CDR3 protein: SAYNRTENIQY
V gene: TRBV19; CDR3 protein: ASTHGGAREVITEAF
V gene: TRBV20-1; CDR3 protein: SARPRQGNTGELF
V gene: TRBV7-8; CDR3 protein: ASSLSLGGSSYNEQF
V gene: TRBV10-3; CDR3 protein: AISQTSGGDTQY
V gene: TRBV12-5; CDR3 protein: ASGLPYGTTLNEQF
V gene: TRBV2; CDR3 protein: ASNLLHNTGELF
V gene: TRBV7-9; CDR3 protein: ASSLILAGNNEQF
V gene: TRBV11-2; CDR3 protein: ASSLTESYNEQF
V gene: TRBV29-1; CDR3 protein: SGKLGHLRSNEQF
V gene: TRBV11-2; CDR3 protein: ASSFPHQESYEQY
V gene: TRBV6-2/TRBV6-3; CDR3 protein: ASSYTSGIGEQF
V gene: TRBV2; CDR3 protein: ASSERGTEVTGELF
V gene: TRBV5-1; CDR3 protein: ASSLDGLYGYT
V gene: TRBV20-1; CDR3 protein: SARAPSGGAHNEQF
V gene: TRBV3-1; CDR3 protein: ASSVTGGPLDTQY
V gene: TRBV6-5; CDR3 protein: ASSSPGGRGRYTEAF
V gene: TRBV6-1; CDR3 protein: ASLRDRYTEAF
V gene: TRBV4-3; CDR3 protein: ASSHGQVSTEAF
V gene: TRBV12-5; CDR3 protein: ASGWMNTEAF
V gene: TRBV15; CDR3 protein: ATSREAQKPQH
V gene: TRBV12-3/TRBV12-4; CDR3 protein: ASSFQGVGNTIY
V gene: TRBV4-3; CDR3 protein: ASSQRLWGTGSAGELF
V gene: TRBV7-2; CDR3 protein: ASSLATGIATNEKLF
V gene: TRBV28; CDR3 protein: ASSLADRGYGYT
V gene: TRBV27; CDR3 protein: ASSLLPNSDSRGNEQF
V gene: TRBV7-7; CDR3 protein: ASSLAGTADTQY
V gene: TRBV28; CDR3 protein: ASSFNMGEAADTQY
V gene: TRBV19; CDR3 protein: ASSIAVADTQY
V gene: TRBV6-2/TRBV6-3; CDR3 protein: ASSYRETTDTQY
V gene: TRBV5-1; CDR3 protein: ASQLENTEQF
V gene: TRBV5-1; CDR3 protein: ASSSGLAGGRVDTQY
V gene: TRBV4-3; CDR3 protein: ASSPAESSYEQY
V gene: TRBV27; CDR3 protein: ASSWTSGELGTQY
V gene: TRBV27; CDR3 protein: ASSPPGLRNTGELF
V gene: TRBV12-3/TRBV12-4; CDR3 protein: ASSPGGSAAKNIQY
V gene: TRBV5-4; CDR3 protein: ASSPRDGGRNEQF
V gene: TRBV4-3; CDR3 protein: ASSRQTAGTSGNNEQF
V gene: TRBV12-3/TRBV12-4; CDR3 protein: ASSFPKNEQF
V gene: TRBV5-5; CDR3 protein: ASSLTPRHTQY
V gene: TRBV28; CDR3 protein: ASTKTDGFLEAF
V gene: TRBV29-1; CDR3 protein: SAAGDSTVYGYT
V gene: TRBV7-9; CDR3 protein: ASSWDRTSYEQY
V gene: TRBV6-2/TRBV6-3; CDR3 protein: ASGRTERRTYEQY
V gene: TRBV18; CDR3 protein: ASSRDRESYEQY
V gene: TRBV11-2; CDR3 protein: ASSLRPSSYNEQF
V gene: TRBV6-4; CDR3 protein: ASSRDGSSNQPQH